The 10 T cell receptor beta chains in this list originate from one sample, sequenced in a study of CD8 T cells in Susac syndrome (dated by TCRdb to the late 2010s). Libraries were made using the immunoSEQ multiplex PCR assay. RNA was extracted using the RNeasy kit, and roughly 0.5 to 1 microgram was reverse transcribed with random hexamers. TCRdb reprocessing: public reads trimmed at Q25 with fastp, clones called with MiXCR, in-frame beta chains kept. Under each unique CDR3 protein, matching rows form one entry showing the most common genes and DNA. This sample lists more than 100,000 distinct CDR3 sequences; 96% were detected once. The leading ten clones occupy less than 0.15% of the sample. The sequenced sample was CD4+ T cells from PBMCs. The origin of the receptors is a human donor with Susac syndrome.

The V call is TRBV20-1, the J call TRBJ2-5; weak D call: TRBD1 (6 bases). Trimming cost V 0 bases and J 4 bases, with 9 bases left between them. The CDR3 totals 13 residues. Germline values: CDR1 DFQATT, CDR2 SNEGSKA (reference sequence). The CDR3 sequence: CSARDVRGETQYF. CDR3 in DNA: TGCAGTGCTAGAGATGTCAGGGGAGAGACCCAGTACTTC.

The gene calls are TRBV5-1 and TRBJ1-2; D call uncertain. V lost 7 bases and J lost 4, with 14 bases in between. The CDR3 has 13 residues. Germline V CDR1 and CDR2: SGHRS, YFSETQ. CDR3 nucleotides: TGCGCCAGCTCCCTAGACAATGCCTATGGCTACACCTTC. Its protein product is CASSLDNAYGYTF.

For the CDR3, the DNA is TGTGCCCTCGACCCAGCAGACGGTAAAGAAGCTTTCTTT. Translating it yields CALDPADGKEAFF. This rearrangement joins TRBV28 to TRBJ1-1; D is undetermined. V gave up 11 bases and J gave up 8 bases, with 21 bases separating them. This CDR3 contains 13 residues. Germline lookup yields CDR1 MDHEN and CDR2 SYDVKM.

The rearrangement uses TRBV29-1 and TRBJ2-7; D may be TRBD2 (7 bases). Germline V gives CDR1 SQVTM, CDR2 ANQGSEA. V lost 4 bases and J 6 bases, leaving 22 bases between the germline ends. CDR3 length: 15 residues. The CDR3 here is CSVASVGGGGTEQYF. DNA of the CDR3: TGCAGCGTTGCCTCTGTGGGGGGAGGGGGGACCGAGCAGTACTTC.

A single count supports this clonotype. The rearrangement joins TRBV28 to TRBJ2-7, with 7 positions matching TRBD2. The CDR3 length is 14 residues. V lost 7 bases, J lost 6 bases, and 12 bases stayed unmatched. Germline loops: CDR1 MDHEN, CDR2 SYDVKM. The CDR3 bases are TGTGCCAGCACCGAAGCGGGGCCCCAGGGCGAGCAGTACTTC. Translating it yields CASTEAGPQGEQYF.

The chain combines TRBV7-2 with TRBJ2-3, with TRBD2 matching over 11 bases. CDR1 SGHTA and CDR2 FQGNSA come from the germline V gene. The CDR3 covers 16 residues. V was pared by 5 bases and J by 2 bases, with 6 bases of the junction left unmatched. The CDR3 spells CASSPGTSGATDTQYF. CDR3 sequence (DNA): TGTGCCAGCAGCCCCGGGACTAGCGGAGCCACAGATACGCAGTATTTT.

The chain recombines TRBV19 with TRBJ2-7, with TRBD2 matching over 7 bases. With 6 bases clipped from V and 2 bases from J, the junction kept 10 bases outside the gene matches. The CDR3 covers 15 residues. From germline, CDR1 is LNHDA and CDR2 SQIVND (reference sequence). CDR3 residues: CASSPSGSGTYEQYF. The CDR3 nucleotides are TGTGCCAGTAGCCCCTCCGGAAGCGGGACCTACGAGCAGTACTTC. Filled out from reference TRBV19 and TRBJ2-7, the complete variable domain reads DGGITQSPKYLFRKEGQNVTLSCEQNLNHDAMYWYRQDPGQGLRLIYYSQIVNDFQKGDIAEGYSVSREKKESFPLTVTSAQKNPTAFYLCASSPSGSGTYEQYFGPGTRLTVT.

The V call is TRBV15, the J call TRBJ1-1; no definite D call. Trimming removed 1 base from V and 4 bases from J, with 10 bases in between. Looked up from germline, CDR1 is LNHNV and CDR2 is YYDKDF (reference sequence). The CDR3 totals 14 residues. CDR3 sequence (DNA): TGTGCCACCAGCAGAGGCGGGATAGTCACTGAAGCTTTCTTT. Translated, it gives CATSRGGIVTEAFF.

V gene TRBV7-9 combines with J gene TRBJ2-7; no firm D call. V lost 0 bases and J 7 bases, leaving 10 bases between the germline ends. The CDR3 totals 13 residues. In germline, CDR1 is SEHNR, CDR2 FQNEAQ (reference sequence). The CDR3 DNA follows: TGTGCCAGCAGCTTAGCGGGCGCTAAGGAGCAGTACTTC. Amino acid sequence: CASSLAGAKEQYF.

The V and J genes are TRBV30 and TRBJ2-7, with D unclear. The CDR3 extends over 11 amino acids. The V gene lost 2 bases and the J gene lost 3 bases, with 5 bases spanning the gap. Germline V CDR1 and CDR2: GTSNPN, SVGIG (reference sequence). The CDR3 sequence is CAWSTGYEQYF. CDR3 in DNA: TGTGCCTGGAGTACCGGCTACGAGCAGTACTTC.